The T cell receptor beta chain under discussion was sequenced for a study of glioma-infiltrating T cells. Overall study results and limits: Gliomas, especially low-grade, showed above-expected tissue-blood divergence; non-neoplastic patients showed below. CDR3 overlap between tissue and blood was very small.

Looked up from germline, CDR1 is SGHVS and CDR2 is FQNEAQ. The CDR3 is 15 residues long. V lost 2 bases, J lost 2 bases, and 11 bases lay in between. About this clonotype: Its antigen remains unknown. This may arise from a read error, as a much more abundant clone is one base away.

TCR alpha and beta CDR3 regions were amplified from RNA using iRepertoire nested multiplex PCR. For one-step reverse transcription and amplification, about 90-450 ng of tissue mRNA or PBMC total RNA was used. TCRdb independently ran MiXCR on the multiplex PCR reads; one entry per CDR3 protein. The sample records under 200,000 distinct CDR3 sequences, around 42% being singletons. Specimen: glioma tissue, nonneoplastic brain tissue, or PBMCs (not recorded which). The genes are TRBV7-8 and TRBJ2-3; unclear D gene. The source of this sequence is a human donor with low-grade glioma or glioblastoma, undergoing nonglioma brain surgery, or in good health (not recorded which). The CDR3 loop reads CASSLCLLLTDTQYF. The DNA of the CDR3 is TGTGCCAGCAGCTTATGTCTCCTTCTCACAGATACGCAGTATTTT.